This TCR beta chain was identified in a study of human T cells and chemical hapten exposure (dated by TCRdb to the early 2020s). Background on the whole study: For sensitization, 2% DPC in acetone was applied to an approximately 2 cm by approximately 2 cm area of upper inner arm skin. Blood was sampled from patients pre-sensitization (week 0) and at 2, 6 and about 24 weeks after DPC sensitization. Patch testing on the upper back used Finn chambers containing 0.01% DPC, with scoring done after 6 days according to International Contact Dermatitis Research Group standards. The patient cohort, mostly female, included alopecia areata with under or over 50% scalp involvement, alopecia totalis and alopecia universalis. For TCR sequencing, blood came from 25 to 35 alopecia patients at anywhere from one to four time points (pre-sensitization, 2, 6 and 24 weeks). Peripheral blood TCR repertoire changes were tracked in vivo in alopecia patients during primary and secondary sensitization to the hapten diphenylcyclopropenone (DPC). Throughout the study period of 20 to 30 weeks, patients also received therapeutic DPC doses to the scalp every week. Libraries were combined into a pool for sequencing, and differences in TCR yield between samples came mainly from small differences in library volumes within the pool.

As for this clonotype: Which antigen it targets is not known. A much larger clone is a single base away; this may be a read error.

Beyond this particular receptor, the publication reports: Expanded TCRs formed significantly more large CDR3 similarity clusters than pre-sensitization or healthy control sets, consistent with antigen-driven responses. After repeated subsampling, changes were observed in the strength of the expansion versus patch-test correlation and in the threshold at which the correlation became significant. Patch test score was positively correlated with the number of PT1 expanded TCRs, with significance at thresholds 8, 16 and 32 but not at 4. No change with DPC sensitization was found in the number of TCRs above 1 in 1000 frequency, and no evidence of global repertoire structure alterations was found. Because every patient had alopecia, a presumed autoimmune disease, the patients' immune response might differ from that of healthy individuals.

Receptor amplification or capture employed RACE. Data came from a NextSeq 500. During library preparation, unique molecular identifiers were attached to individual cDNA molecules so that TCRs could be counted quantitatively and reproducibly. Both TCR alpha and TCR beta chains were sequenced from each blood RNA sample. Concerning the study's data processing: A median of approximately 96,000 TCRs per sample was observed, with a range of roughly 20,000 to 700,000. The Decombinator software suite was used to annotate V, J and CDR3 in the TCR reads. To make PS versus PT1 abundance plots, every sample was subsampled to the same number of TCRs (28,000). TCRs were defined as expanded if absent before sensitization and observed at least eight times at the 2-week time point. TCRdb handled the public reads itself, with Q25 trimming in fastp and clone calling in MiXCR, and kept productive beta chains. Every CDR3 protein is listed once, alongside the most common genes and DNA of its rows. The V and J calls come from TCRdb's annotation, not from the publication. The sample records tens of thousands of distinct CDR3 sequences, roughly 9.7% of which are singletons. The ten biggest clones cover roughly 5.2% of the sample.

This specimen's time point label, interpreted: pre-sensitization, week 0. Interpreted using the paper, the treatment or condition label stands for: therapeutic diphenylcyclopropenone sensitization with weekly scalp DPC. Blood at each patch-test visit was drawn before the patch test was applied. Patients were eligible if aged 18 to 70, diagnosed with alopecia and judged suitable for DPC therapy, and pregnant patients were excluded. Total RNA was extracted from unfractionated whole blood collected in Tempus Blood RNA tubes. The sequence was obtained from a woman aged 50 to 65 with alopecia areata. Some clones in this sample may be carry-over from other donors' samples. The specimen was whole blood, collected in connection with sensitization to the hapten diphenylcyclopropenone (DPC).

The nucleotide sequence is TGTGCCAGCAGTCGGCGATTTGGGGACAATGAGCAGTTCTTC. The resulting protein is CASSRRFGDNEQFF. The V and J genes are TRBV2 and TRBJ2-1; the D gene cannot be resolved reliably. The CDR3, cysteine through phenylalanine, is 14 amino acids long. The entry retains the CDR3 DNA only, 42 bases that are in frame from base 1. V lost 5 bases and J lost 5 bases; the stretch between them is 13 bases long. According to the germline V gene, CDR1 reads SNHLY and CDR2 reads FYNNEI. Beyond the CDR3, the reference TRBV2 and TRBJ2-1 genes provide the residues; the full variable domain reads: EPEVTQTPSHQVTQMGQEVILRCVPISNHLYFYWYRQILGQKVEFLVSFYNNEISEKSEIFDDQFSVERPDGSNFTLKIRSTKLEDSAMYFCASSRRFGDNEQFFGPGTRLTVL.